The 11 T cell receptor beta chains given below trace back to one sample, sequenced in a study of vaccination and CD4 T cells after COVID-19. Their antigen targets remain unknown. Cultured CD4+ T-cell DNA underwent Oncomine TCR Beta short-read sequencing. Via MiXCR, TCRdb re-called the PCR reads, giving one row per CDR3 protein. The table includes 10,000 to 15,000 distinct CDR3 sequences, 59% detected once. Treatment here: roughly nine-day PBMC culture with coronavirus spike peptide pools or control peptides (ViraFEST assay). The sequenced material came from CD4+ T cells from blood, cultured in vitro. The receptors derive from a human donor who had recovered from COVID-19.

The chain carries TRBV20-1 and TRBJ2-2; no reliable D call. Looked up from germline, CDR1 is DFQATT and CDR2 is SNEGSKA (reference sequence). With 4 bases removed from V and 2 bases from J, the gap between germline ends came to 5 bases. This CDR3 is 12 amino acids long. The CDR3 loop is CSAIPNTGELFF. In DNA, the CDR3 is TGCAGTGCTATTCCAAACACCGGGGAGCTGTTTTTT.

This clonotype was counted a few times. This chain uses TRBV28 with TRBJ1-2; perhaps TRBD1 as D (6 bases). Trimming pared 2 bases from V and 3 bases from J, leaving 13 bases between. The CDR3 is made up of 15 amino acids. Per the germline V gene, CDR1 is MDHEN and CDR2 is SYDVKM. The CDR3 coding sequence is TGTGCCAGCAGTTTAGGGGGCGCGGGATACTATGGCTACACCTTC. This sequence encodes CASSLGGAGYYGYTF.

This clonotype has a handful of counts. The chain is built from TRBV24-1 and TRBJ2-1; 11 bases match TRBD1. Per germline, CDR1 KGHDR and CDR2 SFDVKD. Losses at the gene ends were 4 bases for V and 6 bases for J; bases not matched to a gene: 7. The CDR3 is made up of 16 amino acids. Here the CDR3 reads CATSDPGTGGFNEQFF. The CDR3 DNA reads TGTGCCACCAGTGACCCCGGGACAGGGGGTTTCAATGAGCAGTTCTTC.

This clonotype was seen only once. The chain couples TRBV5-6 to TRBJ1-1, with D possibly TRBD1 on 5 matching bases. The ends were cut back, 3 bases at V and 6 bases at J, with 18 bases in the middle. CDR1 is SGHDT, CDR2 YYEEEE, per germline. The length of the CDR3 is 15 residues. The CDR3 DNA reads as TGTGCCAGCAGCTACATCAGGGCTCTGGTCGCTGAAGCTTTCTTT. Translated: CASSYIRALVAEAFF. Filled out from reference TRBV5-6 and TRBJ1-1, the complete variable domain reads DAGVTQSPTHLIKTRGQQVTLRCSPKSGHDTVSWYQQALGQGPQFIFQYYEEEERQRGNFPDRFSGHQFPNYSSELNVNALLLGDSALYLCASSYIRALVAEAFFGQGTRLTVV.

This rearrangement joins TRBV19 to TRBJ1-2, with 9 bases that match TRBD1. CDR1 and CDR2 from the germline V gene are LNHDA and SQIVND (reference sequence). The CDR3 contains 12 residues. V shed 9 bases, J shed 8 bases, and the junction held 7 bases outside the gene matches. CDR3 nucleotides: TGTGCCAGCAGACAGGGGGTTGGAGGCTACACCTTC. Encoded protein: CASRQGVGGYTF.

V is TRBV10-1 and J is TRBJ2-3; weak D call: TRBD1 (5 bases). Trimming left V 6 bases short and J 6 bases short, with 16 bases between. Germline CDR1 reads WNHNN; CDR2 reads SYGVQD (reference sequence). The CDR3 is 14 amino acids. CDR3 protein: CASRGPQKPDTQYF. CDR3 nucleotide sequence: TGCGCCAGCAGGGGGCCCCAAAAACCGGATACGCAGTATTTT.

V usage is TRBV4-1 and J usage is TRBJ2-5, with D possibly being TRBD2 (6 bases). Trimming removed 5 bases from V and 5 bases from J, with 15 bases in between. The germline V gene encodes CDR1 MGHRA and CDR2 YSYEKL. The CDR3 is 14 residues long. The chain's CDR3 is CASSTGGVGETQYF. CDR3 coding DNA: TGCGCCAGCAGCACCGGGGGAGTCGGGGAGACCCAGTACTTC.

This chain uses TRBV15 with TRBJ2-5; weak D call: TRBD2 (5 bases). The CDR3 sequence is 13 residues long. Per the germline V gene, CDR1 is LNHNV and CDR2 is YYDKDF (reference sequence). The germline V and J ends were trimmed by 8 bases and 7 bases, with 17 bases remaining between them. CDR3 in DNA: TGTGCCACCGGACTCGGGCGGTCCCGGACCCAGTACTTC. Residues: CATGLGRSRTQYF.

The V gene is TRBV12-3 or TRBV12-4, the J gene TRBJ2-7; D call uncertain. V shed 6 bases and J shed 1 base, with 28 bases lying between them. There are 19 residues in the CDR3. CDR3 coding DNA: TGTGCCAGCAGCCAACGTGTGGTACTATCCCCTCACCTGTCCTACGAGCAGTACTTC. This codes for CASSQRVVLSPHLSYEQYF.

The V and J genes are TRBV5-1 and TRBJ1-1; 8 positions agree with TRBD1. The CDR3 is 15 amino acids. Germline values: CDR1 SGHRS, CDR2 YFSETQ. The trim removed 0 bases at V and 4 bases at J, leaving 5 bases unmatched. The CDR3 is CASSLEDREVTEAFF. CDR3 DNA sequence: TGCGCCAGCAGCTTGGAGGACAGGGAGGTCACTGAAGCTTTCTTT.

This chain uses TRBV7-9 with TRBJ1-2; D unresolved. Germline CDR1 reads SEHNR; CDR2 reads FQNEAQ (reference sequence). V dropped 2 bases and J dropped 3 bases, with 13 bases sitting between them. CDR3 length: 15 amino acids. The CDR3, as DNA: TGTGCCAGCAGCTTACTCCCCTCTCTGGACTATGGCTACACCTTC. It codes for CASSLLPSLDYGYTF.